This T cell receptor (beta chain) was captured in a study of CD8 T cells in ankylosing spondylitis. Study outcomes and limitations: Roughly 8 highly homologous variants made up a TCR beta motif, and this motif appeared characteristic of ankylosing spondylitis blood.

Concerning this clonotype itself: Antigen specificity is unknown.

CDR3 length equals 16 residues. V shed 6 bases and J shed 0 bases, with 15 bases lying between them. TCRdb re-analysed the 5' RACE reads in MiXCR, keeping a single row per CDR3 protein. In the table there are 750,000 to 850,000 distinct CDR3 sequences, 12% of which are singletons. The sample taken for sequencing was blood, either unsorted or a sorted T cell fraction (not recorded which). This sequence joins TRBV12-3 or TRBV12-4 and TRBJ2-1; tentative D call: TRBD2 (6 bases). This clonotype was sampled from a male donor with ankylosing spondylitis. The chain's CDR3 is CASRPPGLSSYNEQFF. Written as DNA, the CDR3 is TGTGCCAGCAGACCACCGGGACTGAGCTCCTACAATGAGCAGTTCTTC.